This T cell receptor (beta chain) was observed in a study of shared clonotypes between healthy human individuals (dated by TCRdb to 2019 to 2021). For the study in its entirety: The cohort included three men and two women between 18 and 49 years of age. For each donor, CD4 naive and CD4 memory were each run on three plates, CD8 naive on two plates, and CD8 memory on one plate. Blood TCR repertoires of a handful of healthy adults were deeply sequenced to estimate repertoire size and the extent of clonotype sharing between individuals. Libraries were prepared and TCR repertoires were sequenced by different laboratories using diverse techniques, in order to increase sequencing depth and limit assay-specific biases. Per donor, leukapheresis produced somewhere between about 0.9 and 9 billion PBMCs.

Of note for this clone: Its cognate antigen has yet to be identified. Base-call qualities are not available, and no considerably larger clone is one nucleotide away.

The donors were healthy, HIV-negative adults who had no recently reported acute infections or vaccinations. Only Caucasian adults living in Nashville, Tennessee, USA were represented among the donors. Magnetic negative selection was used to enrich CD4+ T cells, after which naive cells were positively selected on CD45RA and the negative fraction became the memory subset. After blood collection by leukapheresis, PBMCs were isolated using Ficoll-Histopaque density gradient centrifugation and then cryopreserved in the vapor phase of liquid nitrogen. Purity and quantity of every magnetically sorted T cell population were checked by analytical flow cytometry. Genomic DNA was isolated from each sorted fraction and quantified by UV absorbance on a Nanodrop 2000c. Measured from the cysteine to the phenylalanine, the CDR3 is 14 residues long. The read is trimmed to its CDR3 DNA, 42 bases read in frame from base 1. CDR1 and CDR2 were assigned from the germline V gene as SGHDT and YYEEEE. V is reduced by 2 bases and J by 4 bases, leaving a spacing of 9 bases between them.

Study-wide conclusions, independent of this receptor: Only blood was sampled, and tissue TCR repertoires likely differ from those in blood. Based on pairwise subsampling, the degree of clonotype sharing among donors was expected to be affected by sequencing depth. Estimated clonotype richness was generally larger for naive than for memory subsets. Incomplete sequencing was indicated by rarefaction of sorted-subset datasets, despite the large sequencing depth. Roughly 5% of naive CD4, 3.5% of naive CD8, roughly 2.5% of memory CD4, and about 0.4% of memory CD8 clonotypes were shared across several donors. Because the study included a small number of donors, the genetic and exposure-history diversity represented was limited. Clonotypes shared by all four sorted-subset donors showed higher generation probabilities than non-shared clonotypes.

Using the deep immunoSEQ assay, multiplex PCR amplified TCR CDR3 regions from genomic DNA. Extracted genomic DNA from each cell subset was distributed evenly across all wells of several immunoSEQ 96-well plates, and each plate was treated as a replicate. For sorted subsets, each replicate PCR was loaded with roughly 0.2 ug genomic DNA, equivalent to 30,000 or so T cell genomes. Purified libraries were quantified with a Qubit 3.0 fluorometer, sized on a Bioanalyzer 2100, and re-quantified with the KAPA Library Quantification kit. Every immunoSEQ 96-well plate was sequenced on a separate single-read 150-cycle Illumina NextSeq 550 flow cell. On the study's bioinformatics: Because only junctional sequences without quality scores were contained in the immunoSEQ output, filtering matching that applied to full-length reads could not be performed. To assign V/J genes and CDR3, sequences were annotated against IMGT germline references using PyIR, a Python wrapper for IgBLAST v1.9. Reads with weak V/J assignments (E-value above 1e-6), missing CDR3, stop codons, out-of-frame junctions, or ambiguous translated residues were removed. A V3J clonotype was defined by an identical inferred V gene, J gene, and CDR3 amino acid sequence. Percentage overlap between repertoires was calculated by dividing the number of shared unique clonotypes by the size of the smaller repertoire. Repertoire richness was assessed with RTK rarefaction, the Chao1 estimator, and Recon v2.1 estimates of unobserved clonotypes. Generation probabilities for all TCRbeta clonotypes obtained by the gDNA method from a handful of donors were computed using OLGA. Sourced from immuneACCESS, this table was stored by TCRdb with only in-frame sequences that have V and J called. A share of the clones is absent; for the studies checked, an unresolved V gene accounts for under half, and the remainder has no known explanation. Clone size and V and J calls were adopted from that table, with D and trimming inferred from the DNA. The sample data list 2 million to 2.5 million clones, and almost 96% of these were observed just once. Approximately 0.13% of the sample is taken by the ten largest.

This chain is built from TRBV5-6 and TRBJ1-4; the D gene assignment is ambiguous. Sequencing used naive CD4+ T cells sorted from blood. The meaning of the sample's cell subset or site label: CD45RA+ positively selected. The source of this sequence is a man younger than 35 in good health. The base sequence is TGTGCCAGCAGCTTCGGACGGTTTAATGAAAAACTGTTTTTT. The translation is CASSFGRFNEKLFF.